The 20 T cell receptor beta chains listed next were all sequenced from one sample in a study of blood T cell repertoires in COVID-19. Libraries were prepared by immunoSEQ multiplex PCR; TCRdb keeps only in-frame clonotypes and omits some of them. The sample records approximately 190,000 clones, roughly four fifths being singletons. Sequencing used peripheral blood. The source is a woman in her 40s with acute or convalescent COVID-19.

The V call is TRBV2, the J call TRBJ1-5, with D possibly matching TRBD1 (5 bases). This CDR3 has 14 residues. CDR1 and CDR2 from the germline V gene are SNHLY and FYNNEI. V shed 3 bases and J shed 3 bases, with 9 bases lying between them. The CDR3 protein is CASSDRDPNQPQHF. CDR3 sequence (DNA): TGTGCCAGCAGTGACAGGGATCCCAATCAGCCCCAGCATTTT.

The rearrangement links TRBV2 to TRBJ1-2, with D perhaps TRBD1 (5 bases). The germline CDR1 and CDR2 sequences are SNHLY and FYNNEI. The CDR3 length is 13 residues. V lost 6 bases and J lost 4, with 12 bases in between. As DNA, the CDR3 is TGTGCCAGCAGGGGAGGGGCCGGCTATGGCTACACCTTC. Protein sequence: CASRGGAGYGYTF.

V usage is TRBV27 and J usage is TRBJ1-1, with a weak D call TRBD1 (5 bases). Per germline, CDR1 MNHEY and CDR2 SMNVEV (reference sequence). This CDR3 spans 14 amino acids. V was pared by 0 bases and J by 10 bases, with 15 bases between. CDR3: CASSLSPWGGRAFF. CDR3 nucleotides: TGTGCCAGCAGTTTATCTCCCTGGGGGGGAAGAGCTTTCTTT.

The genes are TRBV25-1 and TRBJ1-1, with D possibly matching TRBD1 (6 bases). The ends were cut back, 5 bases at V and 12 bases at J, with 22 bases in the middle. Germline assignment: CDR1 MGHDK and CDR2 SYGVNS. CDR3 length: 14 amino acids. The DNA of the CDR3 is TGTGCCAGCAGTACCCTGGGGGCCACAAAAGAACCTTTCTTT. It yields the protein CASSTLGATKEPFF.

Only one count was recorded for this clone. The chain uses TRBV7-2 and TRBJ2-7; D gene uncertain. The CDR3 spans 15 residues. Per the germline V gene, CDR1 is SGHTA and CDR2 is FQGNSA. The germline V and J ends were trimmed by 6 bases and 0 bases, with 15 bases remaining between them. The CDR3 DNA reads as TGTGCCAGCAGATCGTATCACCTAGGCTCCTACGAGCAGTACTTC. Encoded protein: CASRSYHLGSYEQYF.

The V call is TRBV6-6, the J call TRBJ2-5; 8 bases agree with TRBD1. Germline V gene data show CDR1 as MNHNY and CDR2 as SVGAGI (reference sequence). J was trimmed by 3 bases and V by 0 bases; bases with no gene match: 3. CDR3 length: 15 residues. The CDR3 reads CASSYSLTGEETQYF. DNA of the CDR3: TGTGCCAGCAGTTACTCCTTGACAGGGGAAGAGACCCAGTACTTC.

The V gene is TRBV24-1, the J gene TRBJ2-5; no definite D call. V shed 5 bases and J shed 4 bases, with 16 bases lying between them. Per germline, CDR1 KGHDR and CDR2 SFDVKD. CDR3 length: 15 residues. CDR3 protein: CATSALGRLGETQYF. The CDR3 DNA follows: TGTGCCACCAGTGCCCTCGGCAGGTTAGGAGAGACCCAGTACTTC.

The J gene is TRBJ2-2, the V gene TRBV10-3, with 8 nucleotides matching TRBD1. CDR3 length: 17 residues. The trim removed 2 bases at V and 3 bases at J, leaving 8 bases unmatched. Germline CDR1 is ENHRY and CDR2 is SYGVKD. The CDR3: CAISEPKTGVYTGELFF. The DNA for the CDR3 is TGTGCCATCAGTGAGCCAAAGACAGGGGTGTACACCGGGGAGCTGTTTTTT.

The V and J genes are TRBV19 and TRBJ1-6, with D perhaps TRBD1 (6 bases). This CDR3 has 16 amino acids. Germline V gives CDR1 LNHDA, CDR2 SQIVND (reference sequence). V was pared by 7 bases and J by 8 bases, with 21 bases between. The CDR3, as DNA: TGTGCCAGTAACTCCCACTTCGGGGGGGCACATTCACCCCTCCACTTT. Encoded protein: CASNSHFGGAHSPLHF.

The chain joins TRBV7-8 to TRBJ1-5; 7 nucleotides align to TRBD1. This CDR3 has 16 residues. Germline V gives CDR1 SGHVS, CDR2 FQNEAQ. The V gene end was trimmed by 5 bases and the J gene end by 2 bases; junction bases not matched to a gene: 9. In nucleotides, the CDR3 is TGTGCCAGCAGCGACGACAGGGCCCGGGGCAATCAGCCCCAGCATTTT. The encoded protein is CASSDDRARGNQPQHF.

The chain joins TRBV11-2 to TRBJ2-1; the D is unclear. The germline gives CDR1 SGHAT, CDR2 FQNNGV. The CDR3 runs 15 residues. V was trimmed by 5 bases and J by 0 bases, leaving 11 bases between them. The DNA for the CDR3 is TGTGCCAGCAGCCCTCAACCGAGCTCCTACAATGAGCAGTTCTTC. As protein: CASSPQPSSYNEQFF.

This rearrangement joins TRBV14 to TRBJ2-3; 10 bases agree with TRBD1. In germline, CDR1 is SGHDN, CDR2 FVKESK. Trimming at V came to 4 bases and at J to 4 bases, leaving 8 bases not matched to a gene. The CDR3 totals 16 residues. The CDR3 nucleotides read TGTGCCAGCAGCCCGGACAGGGGGTCATTTGCAGATACGCAGTATTTT. This encodes CASSPDRGSFADTQYF. Full variable domain (outside the CDR3, taken from reference TRBV14 and TRBJ2-3): EAGVTQFPSHSVIEKGQTVTLRCDPISGHDNLYWYRRVMGKEIKFLLHFVKESKQDESGMPNNRFLAERTGGTYSTLKVQPAELEDSGVYFCASSPDRGSFADTQYFGPGTRLTVL.

V and J are TRBV27 and TRBJ2-5; TRBD2 matches at 16 bases. This CDR3 spans 19 amino acids. Looked up from germline, CDR1 is MNHEY and CDR2 is SMNVEV (reference sequence). The ends lost 4 bases at V and 3 bases at J; junction bases unmatched: 11. The CDR3 protein is CASSSPGLAGGPVKETQYF. As DNA, the CDR3 is TGTGCCAGCAGTTCACCGGGACTAGCGGGGGGGCCCGTCAAAGAGACCCAGTACTTC.

The chain has TRBV7-9 and TRBJ1-2; D unresolved. Trimming removed 7 bases at V and 6 bases at J, with 12 bases between. CDR1 and CDR2 from the germline V gene are SEHNR and FQNEAQ (reference sequence). CDR3 length: 12 amino acids. The CDR3 coding sequence is TGTGCCAGCACCTGGAGAGAGGATGGCTACACCTTC. This translates into CASTWREDGYTF.

CDR3 bases: TGTGCCAGCAGTTTGGCCCTGCGGGGTAACGAAAAACTGTTTTTT. It translates to CASSLALRGNEKLFF. This chain joins TRBV27 and TRBJ1-4; no definite D call. Germline V gene data show CDR1 as MNHEY and CDR2 as SMNVEV (reference sequence). The V and J ends lost 3 bases and 8 bases respectively, with 16 bases between them. CDR3 length: 15 amino acids.

The chain couples TRBV6-1 to TRBJ1-4, with unresolved D. This CDR3 is built from 11 residues. V was clipped by 3 bases and J by 8 bases, with 4 bases between them. In germline, CDR1 is MNHNS, CDR2 SASEGT. DNA of the CDR3: TGTGCCAGCAGTGATTCGGAAAAACTGTTTTTT. Protein sequence: CASSDSEKLFF.

A few counts support this clone. The rearrangement uses TRBV2 and TRBJ2-2, with 8 bases lining up with TRBD1. CDR3 size: 11 residues. V dropped 11 bases and J dropped 5; count of bases not matched to a gene: 1. Germline V gene data show CDR1 as SNHLY and CDR2 as FYNNEI. CDR3 DNA sequence: TGTGCCGGACAGGGAACCGGGGAGCTGTTTTTT. As protein: CAGQGTGELFF.

The chain combines TRBV6-5 with TRBJ2-1; D is possibly TRBD1 (6 bases). The germline V and J ends were trimmed by 5 bases and 7 bases, with 18 bases remaining between them. Germline V gene lookup returns CDR1 MNHEY and CDR2 SVGAGI. The CDR3 totals 15 residues. The CDR3 bases are TGTGCCAGCAGTCCGCTAGGCGAAGGGGGAAATGAGCAGTTCTTC. Amino acid sequence: CASSPLGEGGNEQFF.

This clone occurred once. The rearrangement uses TRBV4-1 and TRBJ1-1, with 7 bases identical to TRBD1. The germline CDR1 and CDR2 sequences are MGHRA and YSYEKL. The V gene end was trimmed by 1 base and the J gene end by 0 bases; junction bases not matched to a gene: 2. The CDR3 loop spans 15 amino acids. The CDR3 protein is CASSQVQGVNTEAFF. In nucleotides, the CDR3 is TGCGCCAGCAGCCAAGTTCAGGGGGTGAACACTGAAGCTTTCTTT.

The J gene is TRBJ2-7, the V gene TRBV4-2; unclear D gene. Germline V gene lookup returns CDR1 LGHNA and CDR2 YNFKEQ. V gave up 4 bases and J gave up 1 base, with 8 bases separating them. This CDR3 spans 13 amino acids. CDR3 sequence reads: CASSRPTSYEQYF. The CDR3 bases are TGTGCCAGCAGCCGACCGACTTCCTACGAGCAGTACTTC.